This T cell receptor beta chain was retrieved from a study of cytomegalovirus exposure and HLA in healthy donors. Study-level findings and limits: TCR beta chains numbering more than 150 were designated cytomegalovirus-associated. Clonal expansion was found to be greater in HLA-associated TCR beta chains than in equally common others in a later analysis. As a later analysis showed, several of the most significant clusters appeared to be linked to common viral pathogens.

60 Vbeta and 13 Jbeta primers were used in PCR. The table came from immunoSEQ multiplex PCR; TCRdb's copy has only in-frame clones and leaves some out. The top ten clones hold over 5% of a sample with 200,000 to 250,000 clones, roughly 82% of them seen once. Comment on this clone: Its target is unknown.

Trimming pared 0 bases from V and 3 bases from J, leaving 11 bases between. The CDR3 length is 14 residues. The V gene's germline CDR1 is GTSNPN and CDR2 SVGIG (reference sequence). This receptor was taken from a woman aged 40 to 50 in good health and CMV-seropositive. The chain is built from TRBV30 and TRBJ1-1, with TRBD1 as a possible D gene (5 bases). Specimen: PBMCs. The CDR3 is CAWSVGGVHTEAFF. The DNA of the CDR3 is TGTGCCTGGAGTGTCGGGGGGGTGCACACTGAAGCTTTCTTT.